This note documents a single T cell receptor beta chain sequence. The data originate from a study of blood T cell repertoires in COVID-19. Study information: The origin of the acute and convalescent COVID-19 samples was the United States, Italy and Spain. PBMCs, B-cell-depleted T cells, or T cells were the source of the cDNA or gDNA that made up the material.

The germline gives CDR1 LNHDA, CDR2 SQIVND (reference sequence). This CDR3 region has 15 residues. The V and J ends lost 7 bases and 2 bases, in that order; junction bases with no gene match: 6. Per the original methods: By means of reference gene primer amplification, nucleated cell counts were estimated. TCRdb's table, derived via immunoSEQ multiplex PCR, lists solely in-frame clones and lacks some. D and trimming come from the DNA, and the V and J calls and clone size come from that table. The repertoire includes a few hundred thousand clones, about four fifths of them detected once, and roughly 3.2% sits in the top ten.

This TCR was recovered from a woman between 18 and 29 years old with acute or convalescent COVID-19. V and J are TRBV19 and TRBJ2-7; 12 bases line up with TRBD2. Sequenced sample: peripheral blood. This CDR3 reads CASTWTSGNAYEQYF. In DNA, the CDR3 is TGTGCCAGTACCTGGACTAGCGGGAACGCCTACGAGCAGTACTTC. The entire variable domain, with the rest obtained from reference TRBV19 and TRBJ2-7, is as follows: DGGITQSPKYLFRKEGQNVTLSCEQNLNHDAMYWYRQDPGQGLRLIYYSQIVNDFQKGDIAEGYSVSREKKESFPLTVTSAQKNPTAFYLCASTWTSGNAYEQYFGPGTRLTVT.